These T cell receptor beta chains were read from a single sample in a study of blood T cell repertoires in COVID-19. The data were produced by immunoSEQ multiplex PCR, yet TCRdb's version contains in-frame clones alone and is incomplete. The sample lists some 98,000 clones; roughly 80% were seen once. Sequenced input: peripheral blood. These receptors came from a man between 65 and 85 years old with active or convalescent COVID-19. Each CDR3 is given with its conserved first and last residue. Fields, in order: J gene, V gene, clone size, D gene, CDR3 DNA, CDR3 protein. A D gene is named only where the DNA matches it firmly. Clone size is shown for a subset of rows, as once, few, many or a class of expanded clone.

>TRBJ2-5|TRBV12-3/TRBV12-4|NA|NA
TGTGCCAGCAGCCCTCAAGAGACCCAGTACTTC
CASSPQETQYF
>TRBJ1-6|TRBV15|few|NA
TGTGCCACCAGCCCCCAGCGTGGTGGGAATTCACCCCTCCACTTT
CATSPQRGGNSPLHF
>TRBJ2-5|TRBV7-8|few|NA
TGTGCCAGCAGCTTAGGGGCAGTCGGCCTTAGTGGGACCCAGTACTTC
CASSLGAVGLSGTQYF
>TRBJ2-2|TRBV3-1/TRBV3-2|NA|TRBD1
TGTGCCAGCAGCCAAGCAGTTTGGACAGGGTATTCTTTGGGGGAGCTGTTTTTT
CASSQAVWTGYSLGELFF
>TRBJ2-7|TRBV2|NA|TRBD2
TGTGCCAGCAGTGAAGATCGCGGGAGGACCTACGAGCAGTACTTC
CASSEDRGRTYEQYF
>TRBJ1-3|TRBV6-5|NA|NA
TGTGCCAGCAGCCTCAGGGGTTACGGAAACACCATATATTTT
CASSLRGYGNTIYF
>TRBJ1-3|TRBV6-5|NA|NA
TGTGCCAGCAGTTACTCCCCTGACAGGGGAAACACCATATATTTT
CASSYSPDRGNTIYF
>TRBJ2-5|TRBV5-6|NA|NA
TGTGCCAGCACCCTCGGGGGACAAGAGACCCAGTACTTC
CASTLGGQETQYF
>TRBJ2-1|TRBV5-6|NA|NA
TGTGCCAGCAGCTTGGCAGGGGGGCCTGAGCAGTTCTTC
CASSLAGGPEQFF
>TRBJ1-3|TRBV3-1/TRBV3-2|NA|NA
TGTGCCAGCAGCCAAGATCGGCCCCTAGGTACAACCATAGGAAACACCATATATTTT
CASSQDRPLGTTIGNTIYF
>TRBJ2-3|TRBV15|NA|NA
TGTGCCACCAGCAGAGATCGGACAGTACGAACAGATACGCAGTATTTT
CATSRDRTVRTDTQYF
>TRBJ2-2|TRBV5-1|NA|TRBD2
TGCGCCAGCAGCGTACTAGCGGGGGGCTACGCCGGGGAGCTGTTTTTT
CASSVLAGGYAGELFF
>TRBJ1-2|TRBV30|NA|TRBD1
TGTGCCTGTCTACAGGGGGGTAACTATGGCTACACCTTC
CACLQGGNYGYTF
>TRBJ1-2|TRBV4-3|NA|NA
TGCGCCAGCAGCCAAGATCCCGACGGATTTAACTTGAGGGCTAACTATGGCTACACCTTC
CASSQDPDGFNLRANYGYTF
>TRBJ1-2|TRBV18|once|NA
TGTGCCAGCTCACCTGCGGGGCCCGGACGGGGAAAAGGCTACACCTTC
CASSPAGPGRGKGYTF
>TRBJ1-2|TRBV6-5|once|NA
TGTGCCAGCAGTTACGGGGCAGACTATGGCTACACCTTC
CASSYGADYGYTF
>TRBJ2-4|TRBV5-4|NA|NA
TGTGCCAGCAGCTCCTACGTTGGAAACATTCAGTACTTC
CASSSYVGNIQYF
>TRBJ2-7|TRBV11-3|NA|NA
TGTGCCAGCAGCTCCCCAGGACAGCCCTACGAGCAGTACTTC
CASSSPGQPYEQYF
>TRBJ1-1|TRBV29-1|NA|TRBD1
TGCAGCGTTGTAACAGGGGGAATGAACACTGAAGCTTTCTTT
CSVVTGGMNTEAFF
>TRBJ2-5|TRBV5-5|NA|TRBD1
TGTGCCAGCAGCTTAACAGGGGAGGAGACCCAGTACTTC
CASSLTGEETQYF
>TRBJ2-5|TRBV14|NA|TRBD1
TGTGCCAGCAGCCCCGGACAGGCTTGGACCCAGTACTTC
CASSPGQAWTQYF
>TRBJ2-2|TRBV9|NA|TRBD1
TGTGCCAGCAGCGTAGTGGACAGGGGAGCCGGGGAGCTGTTTTTT
CASSVVDRGAGELFF
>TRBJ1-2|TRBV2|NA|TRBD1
TGTGCCAGCGGTAATTCAGGGGGCGGTTATGGCTACACCTTC
CASGNSGGGYGYTF
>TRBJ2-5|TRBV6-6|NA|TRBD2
TGTGCTCTCGGGGGGGCCGGGGGGGAGACCCAGTACTTC
CALGGAGGETQYF
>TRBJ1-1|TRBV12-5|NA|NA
TGTGCTAGTGGTACCGTGTTGGGGGCACGAGGTAACACTGAAGCTTTCTTT
CASGTVLGARGNTEAFF
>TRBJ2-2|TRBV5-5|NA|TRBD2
TGTGCCAGCAGCTCCGGACTAGCGCGGAACACCGGGGAGCTGTTTTTT
CASSSGLARNTGELFF
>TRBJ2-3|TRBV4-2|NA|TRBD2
TGTGCCAGCAGCCAAGAACTAGGACTAGACCCGCCAGATACGCAGTATTTT
CASSQELGLDPPDTQYF
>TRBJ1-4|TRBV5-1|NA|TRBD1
TGCGCCAGCAGTCCCGGACAGGGGGCTTTAGTTGCAACTAATGAAAAACTGTTTTTT
CASSPGQGALVATNEKLFF
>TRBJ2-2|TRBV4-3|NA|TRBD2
TGCGCCAGCAGCCCGGGACTAGCGCGAGACACCGGGGAGCTGTTTTTT
CASSPGLARDTGELFF
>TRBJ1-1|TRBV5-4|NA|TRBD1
TGTGCCGCTAGGGACAGGAGGAACACTGAAGCTTTCTTT
CAARDRRNTEAFF
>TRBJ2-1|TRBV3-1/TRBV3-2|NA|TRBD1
TGTGCCAGCAGCCAAGACCCGGGACAGAGATACAATGAGCAGTTCTTC
CASSQDPGQRYNEQFF
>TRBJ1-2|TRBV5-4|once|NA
TGTGCCAGCAGCTCACAGGAGCTAACTAACTATGGCTACACCTTC
CASSSQELTNYGYTF
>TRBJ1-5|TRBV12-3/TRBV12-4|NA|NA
TGTGCCAGCAGTTACAGTAACAATCAGCCCCAGCATTTT
CASSYSNNQPQHF
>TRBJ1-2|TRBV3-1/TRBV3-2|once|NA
TGTGCCAGCGGGGGGGCGAACTATGGCTACACCTTC
CASGGANYGYTF
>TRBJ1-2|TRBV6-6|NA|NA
TGTGCCAGCACCCCTCGAACAGGGAAGAGTATAGGCTACACCTTC
CASTPRTGKSIGYTF
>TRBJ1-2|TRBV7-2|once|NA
TGTGCCAGCAGCCTCTACACCTTC
CASSLYTF
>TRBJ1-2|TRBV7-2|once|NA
TGTGCCAGCAGCTTAGAGACACGCGACTATGGCTACACCTTC
CASSLETRDYGYTF
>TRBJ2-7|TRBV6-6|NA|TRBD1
TGTGCCAGCCGGATCGGACAGGGCCCCTACGAGCAGTACTTC
CASRIGQGPYEQYF
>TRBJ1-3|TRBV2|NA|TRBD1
TGTGCCAGCACCGCCCGCACAGGGGGCGGAAACACCATATATTTT
CASTARTGGGNTIYF
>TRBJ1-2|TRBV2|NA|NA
TGTGCCAGCACAGGTAGTAATGGCTACACCTTC
CASTGSNGYTF
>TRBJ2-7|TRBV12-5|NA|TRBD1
TGTGCTAGTGGTTTGGTAGGGACAGGTTCCTCCTACGAGCAGTACTTC
CASGLVGTGSSYEQYF
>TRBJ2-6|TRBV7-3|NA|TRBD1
TGTGCCAGCAGCTCTGGACAGGGGGTGAGCGGGATTGGGGCCAACGTCCTGACTTTC
CASSSGQGVSGIGANVLTF
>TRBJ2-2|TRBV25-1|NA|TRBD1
TGTGCCAGCAGTGCAGGGACAGGGGTCACCGGGGAGCTGTTTTTT
CASSAGTGVTGELFF
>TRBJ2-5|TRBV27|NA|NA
TGTGCCAGCTCCCCGGGCTGGGACACGGAGACCCAGTACTTC
CASSPGWDTETQYF
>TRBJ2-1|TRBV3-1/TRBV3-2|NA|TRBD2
TGTGCCAGCAGCCAGACTAGCGGGGGGCGGGGTGAGCAGTTCTTC
CASSQTSGGRGEQFF
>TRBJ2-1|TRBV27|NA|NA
TGTGCCAGCAGTCTCGGAGATAGCTCCTACAATGAGCAGTTCTTC
CASSLGDSSYNEQFF
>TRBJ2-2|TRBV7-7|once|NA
TGTGCTAGCGGCCGGGACAGGAACACCGGGGAGCTGTTTTTT
CASGRDRNTGELFF
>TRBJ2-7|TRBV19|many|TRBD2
TGTGCCAGTAGTGGTTTGGGGGGGTCCTACGAGCAGTACTTC
CASSGLGGSYEQYF
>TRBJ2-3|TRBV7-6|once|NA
TGTGCCAGCAGCTTAGCCACAGCTATACCCACAGATACGCAGTATTTT
CASSLATAIPTDTQYF
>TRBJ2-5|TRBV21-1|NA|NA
TGTGCCAGCAGCAAGGGACAGGGGAAAGAGACCCAGTACTTC
CASSKGQGKETQYF
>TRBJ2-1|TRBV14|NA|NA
TGTGCCAGCAGCCAAGGGGACTGGTACAATGAGCAGTTCTTC
CASSQGDWYNEQFF
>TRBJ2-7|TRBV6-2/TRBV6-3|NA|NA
TGTGCCAGCAGTTACTCGACGAGGAGCTCCTACGAGCAGTACTTC
CASSYSTRSSYEQYF
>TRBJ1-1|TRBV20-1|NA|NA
TGCAGTGCTTTAAAATCTGAAGCTTTCTTT
CSALKSEAFF
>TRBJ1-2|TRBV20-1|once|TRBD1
TGCAGTGCCAAGACAGGGGTTGGCTACACCTTC
CSAKTGVGYTF
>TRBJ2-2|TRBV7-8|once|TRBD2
TGTGCCAGCAGTTCCGGGACTAGGTATCACGAGGAGCTGTTTTTT
CASSSGTRYHEELFF
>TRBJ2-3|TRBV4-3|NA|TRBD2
TGCGCCAGCAGCCAAGATCTGTTACTAGCGGGATCTCACACAGATACGCAGTATTTT
CASSQDLLLAGSHTDTQYF
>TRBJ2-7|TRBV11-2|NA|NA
TGTGCCAGCAGCAATCGGGACAACTACGAGCAGTACTTC
CASSNRDNYEQYF
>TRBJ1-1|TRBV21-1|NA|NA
TGTGCCAGCAGCAAAAAGTTTGCGGGGGCGGACACTGAAGCTTTCTTT
CASSKKFAGADTEAFF
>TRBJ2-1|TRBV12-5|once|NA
TGTGCTAGTGGTTTGGTAGAGAGGAATGAGCAGTTCTTC
CASGLVERNEQFF